This TCR beta chain was captured in a study of identical twins. This clonotype has ten or more counts. Template switching added a universal primer site, and cDNA bore unique molecular identifiers. Each CDR3 protein gets one entry after TCRdb re-called the 5' RACE reads with MiXCR. This sample has about 900,000 distinct CDR3 sequences, with 9% to 15% found just once. Germline V gene sequence: CDR1 ENHRY, CDR2 SYGVKD. The CDR3 extends over 13 amino acids. V lost 9 bases to trimming and J lost 2 bases, with 10 bases between them. In addition, the sample was reused for a study of yellow fever vaccine responses in identical twins.

Sequenced: PBMCs. The V gene is TRBV10-3, the J gene TRBJ2-2; D gene ambiguous. This sequence was found in a woman in her late teens or twenties in good health. CDR3 sequence (DNA): TGTGCCATGGGCCAAGAAAACACCGGGGAGCTGTTTTTT. Its translation is CAMGQENTGELFF.